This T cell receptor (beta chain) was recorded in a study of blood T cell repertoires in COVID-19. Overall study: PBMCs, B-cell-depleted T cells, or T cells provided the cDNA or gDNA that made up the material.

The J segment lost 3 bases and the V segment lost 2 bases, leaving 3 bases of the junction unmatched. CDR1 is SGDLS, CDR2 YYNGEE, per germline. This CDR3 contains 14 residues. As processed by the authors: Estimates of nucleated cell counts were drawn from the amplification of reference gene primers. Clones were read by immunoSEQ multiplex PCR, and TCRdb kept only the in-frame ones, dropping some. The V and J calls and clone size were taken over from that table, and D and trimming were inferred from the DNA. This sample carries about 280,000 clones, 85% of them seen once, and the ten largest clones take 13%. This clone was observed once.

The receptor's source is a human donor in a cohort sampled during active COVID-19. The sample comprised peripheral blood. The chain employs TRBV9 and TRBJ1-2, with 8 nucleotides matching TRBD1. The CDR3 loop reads CASSVEDRDYGYTF. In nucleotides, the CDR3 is TGTGCCAGCAGCGTCGAGGACAGGGACTATGGCTACACCTTC.